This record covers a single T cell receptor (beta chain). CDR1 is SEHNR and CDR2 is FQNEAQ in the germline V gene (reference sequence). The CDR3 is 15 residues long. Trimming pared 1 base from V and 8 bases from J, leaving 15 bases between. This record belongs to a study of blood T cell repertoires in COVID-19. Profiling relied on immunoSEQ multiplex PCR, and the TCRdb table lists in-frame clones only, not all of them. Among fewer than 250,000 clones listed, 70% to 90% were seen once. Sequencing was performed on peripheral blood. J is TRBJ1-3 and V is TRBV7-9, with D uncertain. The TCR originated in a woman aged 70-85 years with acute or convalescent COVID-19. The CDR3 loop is CASSLVFPGGDTIYF. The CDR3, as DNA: TGTGCCAGCAGCTTAGTTTTCCCCGGAGGTGACACCATATATTTT.